Each of the 14 T cell receptor beta chains below was sequenced from the same sample in a study of T cell repertoires in aging, cancer and after chemotherapy. Amplification of TCR beta used genomic DNA extracted from peripheral blood. Multiplex touch-down PCR with TRB-A/B primers amplified rearranged V-D-J TRB sequences. TCRdb recomputed calls from the multiplex PCR reads with MiXCR, one row per CDR3 protein. The sample contains 10,000 to 15,000 distinct CDR3 sequences, 35% of which appear only once. Sequencing was carried out using blood. These receptors came from a human donor in good health. The donor label of this sample is uncertain.

This clonotype was detected only a few times. The V call is TRBV6-1, the J call TRBJ2-1; a possible D gene is TRBD1 (6 bases). V lost 1 base and J 9 bases, leaving 10 bases between the germline ends. The CDR3 spans 13 residues. Germline CDR1 MNHNS, CDR2 SASEGT. The CDR3 DNA reads TGTGCCAGCAGTGAAGACAGGGATGGTGAGCAGTTCTTC. Translation: CASSEDRDGEQFF.

By share of the sample, this clonotype is medium-sized. This chain links TRBV6-5 with TRBJ2-7, with 8 nucleotides matching TRBD1. CDR3 size: 16 residues. The ends lost 6 bases at V and 3 bases at J; junction bases unmatched: 13. Germline CDR1 is MNHEY and CDR2 is SVGAGI. CDR3 loop: CASRKLTGQGYYEQYF. For the CDR3, the DNA is TGTGCCAGCAGAAAGTTGACAGGACAGGGTTACTACGAGCAGTACTTC.

By its share, this clonotype is medium-sized. V is TRBV11-3 and J is TRBJ2-5; D not certain. The V and J ends lost 1 base and 5 bases respectively, with 5 bases between them. Germline V gene sequence: CDR1 SGHNT, CDR2 YENEEA. This CDR3 contains 12 residues. For the CDR3, the DNA is TGTGCCAGCAGCTTAGCTGGGGAGACCCAGTACTTC. This codes for CASSLAGETQYF.

The rearrangement joins TRBV6-2 or TRBV6-3 to TRBJ1-5; TRBD1 might be the D (5 bases). CDR3 length: 13 amino acids. The V end was cut by 7 bases, the J end by 3 bases, with 10 bases between. Germline assignment: CDR1 MNHEY and CDR2 SVGEGT. CDR3 loop: CASISGHNQPQHF. CDR3 DNA sequence: TGTGCCAGCATCTCTGGACACAATCAGCCCCAGCATTTT.

The chain recombines TRBV27 with TRBJ2-6; D not resolved. This CDR3 has 14 residues. CDR1 and CDR2 (germline): MNHEY, SMNVEV (reference sequence). V was pared by 2 bases and J by 4 bases, with 6 bases between. Written as DNA, the CDR3 is TGTGCCAGCAGTTTAAAAGCCGGGGCCAACGTCCTGACTTTC. Translation: CASSLKAGANVLTF.

The sample holds one count of this clonotype. The J gene is TRBJ1-4, the V gene TRBV5-6; unclear D gene. CDR3 length equals 14 residues. The V and J ends lost 2 bases and 0 bases respectively, with 5 bases between them. The V gene's germline CDR1 is SGHDT and CDR2 YYEEEE. The CDR3 DNA sequence: TGTGCCAGCAGCTTTTTAGCAACTAATGAAAAACTGTTTTTT. Its translation: CASSFLATNEKLFF.

Only a few counts were recorded for this clonotype. The chain has TRBV19 and TRBJ2-7, with unresolved D. The CDR3 consists of 14 residues. CDR1 and CDR2 from the germline V gene are LNHDA and SQIVND (reference sequence). The germline V and J ends were trimmed by 0 bases and 1 base, with 7 bases remaining between them. CDR3 loop: CASSIDWSSYEQYF. The CDR3 nucleotides read TGTGCCAGTAGTATAGATTGGAGTTCCTACGAGCAGTACTTC.

J is TRBJ2-6 and V is TRBV20-1, with 7 bases aligning to TRBD1. V trimming: 5 bases; J trimming: 9 bases; junction bases outside the gene matches: 4. This CDR3 is built from 12 residues. The germline V gene has CDR1 DFQATT and CDR2 SNEGSKA (reference sequence). The CDR3 spells CSASGTVNVLTF. The CDR3 DNA follows: TGCAGTGCTTCCGGGACAGTCAACGTCCTGACTTTC.

The CDR3 DNA reads as TGTGCCAGCAGCTTAGATGCGAATACGCAGTATTTT. Protein sequence: CASSLDANTQYF. The rearrangement joins TRBV11-2 to TRBJ2-3; D ambiguous. Germline V gene lookup returns CDR1 SGHAT and CDR2 FQNNGV. The V end was cut by 0 bases, the J end by 7 bases, with 5 bases between. This CDR3 region has 12 residues.

The chain is built from TRBV6-4 and TRBJ2-3; 7 bases line up with TRBD1. V trimming: 6 bases; J trimming: 1 base; junction bases outside the gene matches: 4. The CDR3 spans 14 residues. Germline CDR1 MRHNA, CDR2 SNTAGT. The CDR3 is CASSAGGGTDTQYF. CDR3 coding DNA: TGTGCCAGCAGCGCAGGGGGAGGCACAGATACGCAGTATTTT.

This clonotype was detected only a few times. The chain links TRBV11-3 to TRBJ2-3, with 15 positions matching TRBD2. Germline V gene data show CDR1 as SGHNT and CDR2 as YENEEA. Trimming took 7 bases from V and 4 from J; bases not matched to a gene: 6. The CDR3 is made up of 16 amino acids. In DNA, the CDR3 is TGTGCCAGCACCCCGGGACTAGCGGGGGGTTCAGATACGCAGTATTTT. Translating it yields CASTPGLAGGSDTQYF.

This clonotype has only a few counts. The genes are TRBV6-5 and TRBJ1-2, with D unresolved. V was cut by 2 bases and J by 3 bases, with 7 bases left in between. Germline lookup yields CDR1 MNHEY and CDR2 SVGAGI. The CDR3 has 13 residues. The DNA of the CDR3 is TGTGCCAGCAGTTACAGGAGGCACTATGGCTACACCTTC. As protein: CASSYRRHYGYTF.

By its share, this clonotype is medium-sized (0.01 to 0.1%). The J gene is TRBJ2-1, the V gene TRBV11-3; 8 bases fit TRBD2. Losses at the gene ends were 5 bases for V and 3 bases for J; bases not matched to a gene: 3. Germline values: CDR1 SGHNT, CDR2 YENEEA. This CDR3 is built from 14 residues. The CDR3, as DNA: TGTGCCAGCAGCCACCGGGAGGGCTACAATGAGCAGTTCTTC. Translation: CASSHREGYNEQFF.

About this clonotype itself: At one end, the junction sequence differs from germline, possibly due to a read error. This chain joins TRBV19 and TRBJ2-3; maybe TRBD2 (6 bases). The germline V gene has CDR1 LNHDA and CDR2 SQIVND (reference sequence). The CDR3 extends over 14 amino acids. CDR3 DNA: TGTGCCAGTAGTCTCTCCGCGGGGTGGTATACGCAGTGTTTT. Its translation: CASSLSAGWYTQCF.